Below, one TCR beta chain is given with its context. The sample originates from a study of CD8 T cells in Susac syndrome. CDR1 is PRHDT, CDR2 FYEKMQ, per germline (reference sequence). The CDR3 length is 14 residues. V dropped 2 bases and J dropped 4 bases, with 12 bases sitting between them. RNA totalling roughly 0.45 to 1 ug underwent reverse transcription with random hexamers. From the immunoSEQ multiplex PCR reads, TCRdb called clonotypes with MiXCR, one entry per CDR3 protein. The table records about 300,000 distinct CDR3 sequences, about 82% of them present only once. Sequencing was done on a sample of CD8+ T cells from PBMCs. This rearrangement joins TRBV13 to TRBJ2-7, with a tentative D call TRBD1 (6 bases). The sequence derives from a human donor with multiple sclerosis. The CDR3 region has the DNA TGTGCCAGCAGCTTACACACAGGGCCATACGAGCAGTACTTC. Protein product: CASSLHTGPYEQYF. The entire variable domain, with the rest obtained from reference TRBV13 and TRBJ2-7, is as follows: AAGVIQSPRHLIKEKRETATLKCYPIPRHDTVYWYQQGPGQDPQFLISFYEKMQSDKGSIPDRFSAQQFSDYHSELNMSSLELGDSALYFCASSLHTGPYEQYFGPGTRLTVT.